The present T cell receptor beta chain was sequenced within a study of control samples from healthy donors and cancer patients. Only in-frame clones appear in the TCRdb table, and some are missing; sequencing was by immunoSEQ multiplex PCR. The sample comprises 100,000 to 150,000 clones, 85% to 95% of which are singletons, and less than 0.65% rests with the top ten. This CDR3 is built from 14 residues. V lost 2 bases to trimming and J lost 2 bases, with 12 bases between them. Germline assignment: CDR1 GTSNPN and CDR2 SVGIG (reference sequence). The source is a man aged 80 or over with head and neck cancer. The sample taken for sequencing was PBMCs. The V call is TRBV30, the J call TRBJ1-1; tentatively, D is TRBD1 (6 bases). CDR3: CAWSSGTPNTEAFF. The CDR3 coding sequence is TGTGCCTGGAGTTCCGGGACACCCAACACTGAAGCTTTCTTT.